This T cell receptor (beta chain) came from a study of shared clonotypes between healthy human individuals. As to this clone: The antigen is unknown.

Sequencing was performed with immunoSEQ multiplex PCR; in TCRdb, only in-frame clones are kept and a portion is missing. The sample includes around 700,000 clones, around 72% of them seen just once. Broader study findings: Roughly 5% of naive CD4 clonotypes were common to four donors. In the sorted subsets, rarefaction showed sequencing was incomplete despite large depth.

The clonotype comes from a woman in her twenties or thirties in good health. Material: memory CD4+ T cells sorted from blood. Subset given: CD45RA-negative fraction.

The CDR3 here is CASRGTVANYGYTF. Here the CDR3 DNA reads TGTGCCAGCAGAGGGACGGTAGCTAACTATGGCTACACCTTC. The V gene is TRBV6-5, the J gene TRBJ1-2; TRBD1 is a possible D gene (5 bases). Germline lookup yields CDR1 MNHEY and CDR2 SVGAGI. The CDR3 is 14 residues long. V dropped 6 bases and J dropped 0 bases, with 11 bases sitting between them.